The 17 T cell receptor beta chains listed next were all sequenced from one sample in a study of T cell responses to AZD1222 COVID-19 vaccine. Sequenced by immunoSEQ multiplex PCR; TCRdb stores in-frame clones only, minus some. The sample has around 160,000 clones, about 91% seen once. Sequenced material: peripheral blood, taken on day 0 of AZD1222 vaccination. The receptors derive from an adult in good health.

This sequence joins TRBV2 and TRBJ1-2; 8 bases align to TRBD1. Germline-derived CDR1 and CDR2 are SNHLY and FYNNEI. CDR3 length equals 13 residues. The junction had 5 bases not matched to a gene; V was cut back by 7 bases and J by 4 bases. CDR3 coding DNA: TGTGCCAGCACCGACAGGGGCTTCTATGGCTACACCTTC. This encodes CASTDRGFYGYTF.

The rearrangement uses TRBV5-3 and TRBJ1-6; D gene ambiguous. TRBV5-3 is noted as an ORF with a role that remains uncertain. CDR3 size: 15 residues. V gave up 0 bases and J gave up 7 bases, with 11 bases separating them. The CDR3: CARSLAAGCNSPLHF. The CDR3 nucleotides are TGTGCCAGAAGCTTGGCGGCGGGTTGCAATTCACCCCTCCACTTT.

The J gene is TRBJ2-2, the V gene TRBV12-3 or TRBV12-4; D gene unclear. The CDR3 length is 12 residues. V lost 8 bases to trimming and J lost 6 bases, with 10 bases between them. The chain's CDR3 is CASGPLAGELFF. Here the CDR3 DNA reads TGTGCCAGCGGCCCCTTAGCCGGGGAGCTGTTTTTT.

Within the sample, this clone is medium-sized (0.01 to 0.1%). The chain uses TRBV7-9 and TRBJ2-1, with D perhaps assigned TRBD1 or TRBD2 (5 bases each). Germline CDR1 reads SEHNR; CDR2 reads FQNEAQ (reference sequence). The germline V and J ends were trimmed by 4 bases and 0 bases, with 7 bases remaining between them. CDR3 length: 14 amino acids. The CDR3 is CASSWGSSYNEQFF. DNA for the CDR3: TGTGCCAGCAGCTGGGGGAGCTCCTACAATGAGCAGTTCTTC.

This clone is a singleton in its sample. The V and J genes are TRBV2 and TRBJ1-1; D unclear. V dropped 7 bases and J dropped 0 bases, with 9 bases sitting between them. The CDR3 consists of 13 residues. Germline V gene data show CDR1 as SNHLY and CDR2 as FYNNEI. DNA of the CDR3: TGTGCCAGCAAGGGCAACATGAACACTGAAGCTTTCTTT. Translation gives CASKGNMNTEAFF.

The chain is built from TRBV15 and TRBJ1-1; D may be TRBD1 (5 bases). CDR1 and CDR2 (germline): LNHNV, YYDKDF (reference sequence). The CDR3 is 13 amino acids. V lost 1 base and J 8 bases, leaving 11 bases between the germline ends. This chain's CDR3 is CATSRVNGGEAFF. As DNA, the CDR3 is TGTGCCACCAGCAGAGTCAATGGGGGGGAAGCTTTCTTT.

The V gene is TRBV9, the J gene TRBJ2-7, with D unclear. This CDR3 is 14 amino acids long. Trimming removed 0 bases at V and 3 bases at J, with 10 bases between. Germline lookup yields CDR1 SGDLS and CDR2 YYNGEE. The CDR3, as DNA: TGTGCCAGCAGCGTAGGAGGAGAGGTCTACGAGCAGTACTTC. Translating gives CASSVGGEVYEQYF.

This chain links TRBV5-1 with TRBJ2-1; D is unresolved. The CDR3 totals 17 residues. Trimming stripped 0 bases from V and 8 bases from J, with 21 bases between. CDR1 is SGHRS and CDR2 is YFSETQ in the germline V gene. The CDR3 DNA reads as TGCGCCAGCAGCTTGGGGCTGGCAATGCTGGCTCGGGATGAGCAGTTCTTC. As protein: CASSLGLAMLARDEQFF.

This sequence joins TRBV18 and TRBJ1-1; D gene ambiguous. Germline assignment: CDR1 KGHSH and CDR2 LQKENI. The CDR3 covers 15 residues. V was shortened by 4 bases and J by 0 bases, with 12 bases between the two germline ends. The CDR3 sequence is CASSQPSLLNTEAFF. The CDR3 DNA follows: TGTGCCAGCTCACAGCCATCACTCCTGAACACTGAAGCTTTCTTT.

The chain is built from TRBV7-2 and TRBJ2-5; TRBD2 matches at 9 bases. The CDR3 has 15 residues. With V trimmed by 3 bases and J by 4 bases, 6 bases remained unmatched. Germline lookup yields CDR1 SGHTA and CDR2 FQGNSA. CDR3 amino acids: CASSFGGGGGETQYF. The CDR3 DNA is TGTGCCAGCAGCTTCGGCGGCGGGGGGGGAGAGACCCAGTACTTC.

Turning to this clone: Other nucleotide sequences in the sample specify the same CDR3. This chain's CDR3 is CASSHGGGRTGELFF. CDR3 nucleotides: TGTGCCAGCAGCCATGGAGGGGGGAGGACCGGGGAGCTGTTTTTT. V is TRBV4-2 and J is TRBJ2-2, with D tentatively TRBD1 or TRBD2 (6 bases each). Trimming took off 3 bases at V and 5 bases at J, with 13 bases between the two ends. Germline values: CDR1 LGHNA, CDR2 YNFKEQ. The CDR3 totals 15 residues.

Here the CDR3 reads CASSHQTGELFF. Here the CDR3 DNA reads TGTGCCAGCAGCCATCAAACCGGGGAGCTGTTTTTT. The chain recombines TRBV7-2 with TRBJ2-2; unclear D gene. The CDR3 length is 12 residues. The V gene lost 5 bases and the J gene lost 5 bases, with 6 bases spanning the gap. From germline, CDR1 is SGHTA and CDR2 FQGNSA.

The chain is built from TRBV25-1 and TRBJ1-1, with 7 bases aligning to TRBD1. With V trimmed by 2 bases and J by 1 base, 10 bases remained unmatched. This CDR3 is built from 17 residues. Per germline, CDR1 MGHDK and CDR2 SYGVNS. CDR3 in amino acids: CASSEMQGDPPNTEAFF. Here the CDR3 DNA reads TGTGCCAGCAGTGAAATGCAGGGGGACCCCCCGAACACTGAAGCTTTCTTT. The variable domain in full, with the rest retrieved from reference TRBV25-1 and TRBJ1-1, is EADIYQTPRYLVIGTGKKITLECSQTMGHDKMYWYQQDPGMELHLIHYSYGVNSTEKGDLSSESTVSRIRTEHFPLTLESARPSHTSQYLCASSEMQGDPPNTEAFFGQGTRLTVV.

The chain couples TRBV27 to TRBJ1-5; the match to TRBD1 covers 10 bases. The germline V gene has CDR1 MNHEY and CDR2 SMNVEV (reference sequence). CDR3 length: 14 amino acids. Trimming cost V 4 bases and J 6 bases; bases outside gene matches: 3. CDR3 in amino acids: CASSSGQGPQPQHF. The CDR3, as DNA: TGTGCCAGCAGTTCGGGACAGGGGCCTCAGCCCCAGCATTTT.

The chain has TRBV18 and TRBJ1-2, with 8 bases that match TRBD1. Germline CDR1 and CDR2: KGHSH and LQKENI. The V gene end was trimmed by 3 bases and the J gene end by 13 bases; junction bases not matched to a gene: 13. The length of the CDR3 is 14 residues. For the CDR3, the DNA is TGTGCCAGCTCACCGGGGACAGGCGGTTGGGTCCTCACCTTC. It is translated as CASSPGTGGWVLTF.

V is TRBV7-8 and J is TRBJ1-5, with D possibly being TRBD1 (5 bases). Trimming stripped 6 bases from V and 4 bases from J, with 19 bases between. The V gene's germline CDR1 is SGHVS and CDR2 FQNEAQ. The CDR3 has 16 amino acids. The CDR3 coding sequence is TGTGCCAGCAGTGGGGCAGGGATCATGGGGAATCAGCCCCAGCATTTT. Translating gives CASSGAGIMGNQPQHF. The full variable domain, with the rest looked up from reference TRBV7-8 and TRBJ1-5, is GAGVSQSPRYKVAKRGQDVALRCDPISGHVSLFWYQQALGQGPEFLTYFQNEAQLDKSGLPSDRFFAERPEGSVSTLKIQRTQQEDSAVYLCASSGAGIMGNQPQHFGDGTRLSIL.

V gene TRBV6-1 combines with J gene TRBJ2-2; 8 positions agree with TRBD2. Germline CDR1 MNHNS, CDR2 SASEGT. The CDR3 is 16 residues long. J lost 6 bases, V lost 4 bases, and 10 bases had no gene match. The CDR3, as DNA: TGTGCCAGCAGTGCCGGGACTAGAGTTTTTGCCGGGGAGCTGTTTTTT. Its translation: CASSAGTRVFAGELFF.